This T cell receptor beta chain was documented in a study of T-cell reconstitution after alpha-beta-depleted transplantation in children. A TCRbeta library incorporating unique molecular identifiers was prepared. TCRdb reprocessed the PCR reads via MiXCR and lists one record per CDR3 protein. This sample has about half a million distinct CDR3 sequences, with about an eighth found just once. The germline CDR1 and CDR2 sequences are SQVTM and ANQGSEA. The CDR3 has 14 residues. J lost 4 bases, V lost 7 bases, and 4 bases had no gene match. This clonotype was obtained from a human donor who donated a stem cell graft to a child with combined immunodeficiency. This sample comprised PBMCs from the stem cell graft donor, obtained from the stem cell graft. This chain connects TRBV29-1 to TRBJ2-3; 14 bases match TRBD2. The DNA for the CDR3 is TGCAGCGCCCCGACTAGCGGGGGGGCAGATACGCAGTATTTT. Its translation is CSAPTSGGADTQYF.